This T cell receptor (beta chain) was retrieved from a study of cytomegalovirus exposure and HLA in healthy donors. Study-wide results and limits: Previously analyzed data showed that most TCR beta V segments were productive at a frequency of about 90% or about 30%. In a later analysis, HLA-C alleles had the fewest associated TCRs, DRB1 alleles the most. The likely explanation for a cluster of highly shared sequence variants was sequencing artifact. TCR beta V- and J-gene trimming was later associated with a missense DCLRE1C variant.

The primer mix had 60 Vbeta and 13 Jbeta primers. Clones were read by immunoSEQ multiplex PCR, and TCRdb kept only the in-frame ones, dropping some. Of about 130,000 clones listed, about 80% are singletons. Details on this clone: Its antigen is not identified.

The length of the CDR3 is 15 residues. Trimming pared 4 bases from V and 2 bases from J, leaving 15 bases between. CDR1 and CDR2 from the germline V gene are SGHTA and FQGNSA. The origin of this receptor is a man aged 25 to 40 in good health and CMV-seronegative. V is TRBV7-2 and J is TRBJ2-7; TRBD2 is a possible D gene (6 bases). Sequenced input: PBMCs. The CDR3 DNA reads as TGTGCCAGCAGCTGGAGGGGCGGGAACACCTACGAGCAGTACTTC. Encoded protein: CASSWRGGNTYEQYF.